Listed below are T cell receptor beta chains from one sample, sequenced in a study of patients and donors after allogeneic stem cell transplantation. Using its own MiXCR run on the RT-PCR reads, TCRdb lists one record per CDR3 protein. This repertoire shows about 160,000 distinct CDR3 sequences, about 24% found once; its top ten account for roughly 27%. Sequencing was carried out using blood, either unsorted or a sorted T cell fraction (not recorded which). These receptors all stem from a human donor who was either an allogeneic HSCT recipient or a stem cell or donor lymphocyte infusion donor (not recorded which). It is not recorded whose cells these are; they may come from a transplant donor. CDR3s include the opening cysteine and the closing phenylalanine or tryptophan.

TRBJ1-3,TRBV29-1,CSVVAGVGNTIYF
TRBJ1-3,TRBV12-3/TRBV12-4,CASTPQSSGNTIYF
TRBJ1-1,TRBV6-6,CASSSTNTEAFF
TRBJ1-4,TRBV5-1,CASSFGTYNDKLFF
TRBJ1-4,TRBV6-5,CASSSQGFATNEKLFF
TRBJ1-6,TRBV20-1,CSASTPTGTEGRSPLHF
TRBJ1-2,TRBV5-1,CASSMDRNYGYTF
TRBJ1-1,TRBV5-8,CASSLVYTEAFF
TRBJ2-7,TRBV4-3,CASSQDIGGSPDEQYF
TRBJ1-1,TRBV20-1,CSGTGQMNTEAFF
TRBJ1-5,TRBV12-3/TRBV12-4,CASSYSQGPKHSNQPQHF
TRBJ2-3,TRBV24-1,CATSDEVADTQYF
TRBJ2-2,TRBV11-3,CASSLGGNTGELFF
TRBJ1-5,TRBV10-3,CAISETRTGGSNQPQHF
TRBJ2-2,TRBV5-1,CASSSGQSADTGELFF
TRBJ1-1,TRBV19,CASRTFRQGSDEAFF
TRBJ1-2,TRBV29-1,CSVEAENLAYGYTF
TRBJ1-5,TRBV19,CASSRTVGNQPQHF
TRBJ2-2,TRBV13,CASSSSRDTGELFF
TRBJ1-2,TRBV5-1,CASAGGSMVDYGYTF
TRBJ1-1,TRBV12-3/TRBV12-4,CASSFGGTEAFF
TRBJ1-3,TRBV3-1,CASSDSGNTIYF
TRBJ2-2,TRBV29-1,CSVEGQVNTGELFF
TRBJ2-3,TRBV3-1,CASKDGRSTDTQYF
TRBJ1-5,TRBV5-1,CASRASVNQPQHF
TRBJ2-5,TRBV12-3/TRBV12-4,CASSLVPDQETQYF
TRBJ2-7,TRBV6-5,CASRERDREGTSYEQYF
TRBJ2-2,TRBV18,CASSPGHGSITGELFF
TRBJ1-5,TRBV5-5,CASSLVLRGEPQHF
TRBJ2-7,TRBV20-1,CSATQEGAAYEQYF
TRBJ2-7,TRBV24-1,CATSGKGSTYEQYF
TRBJ2-1,TRBV11-3,CASSPPGPRKNEQFF
TRBJ2-7,TRBV20-1,CSAEPQDIGSYEQYF
TRBJ2-1,TRBV4-1,CASSQVVGTEQFF
TRBJ2-5,TRBV5-1,CASSLGLDSTQYF
TRBJ2-5,TRBV12-3/TRBV12-4,CASTPAGRGGETQYF
TRBJ2-7,TRBV9,CASSVGLLYEQYF
TRBJ2-7,TRBV4-2,CASSQEVGTGNYEQYF
TRBJ2-5,TRBV3-1,CASSPGPIREDQYF
TRBJ2-3,TRBV7-9,CASSATSGPSTDTQYF
TRBJ1-2,TRBV30,CAWRGGQGYYGYTF
TRBJ2-2,TRBV6-5,CASSSSGEGGVAGELFF
TRBJ1-1,TRBV12-3/TRBV12-4,CASSSFRGDTEAFF
TRBJ1-5,TRBV20-1,CSARGAQADSNQPQHF
TRBJ1-1,TRBV7-2,CASSRRQPMNTEAFF
TRBJ1-1,TRBV4-2,CASSQGLDLNTEAFF
TRBJ1-2,TRBV12-3/TRBV12-4,CASRTGGGYGYTF
TRBJ1-6,TRBV10-3,CAISEQGNSPLHF
TRBJ1-2,TRBV5-1,CASSLVHFYGYTF
TRBJ2-1,TRBV6-5,CASSYGRNNEQFF
TRBJ2-5,TRBV7-9,CASSLVRRAISRETQYF
TRBJ2-1,TRBV6-5,CASSYSVNGMNEQFF
TRBJ2-1,TRBV14,CASSQDAGFGPYSYNEQFF
TRBJ1-1,TRBV7-6,CAGSLEWGGTEAFF